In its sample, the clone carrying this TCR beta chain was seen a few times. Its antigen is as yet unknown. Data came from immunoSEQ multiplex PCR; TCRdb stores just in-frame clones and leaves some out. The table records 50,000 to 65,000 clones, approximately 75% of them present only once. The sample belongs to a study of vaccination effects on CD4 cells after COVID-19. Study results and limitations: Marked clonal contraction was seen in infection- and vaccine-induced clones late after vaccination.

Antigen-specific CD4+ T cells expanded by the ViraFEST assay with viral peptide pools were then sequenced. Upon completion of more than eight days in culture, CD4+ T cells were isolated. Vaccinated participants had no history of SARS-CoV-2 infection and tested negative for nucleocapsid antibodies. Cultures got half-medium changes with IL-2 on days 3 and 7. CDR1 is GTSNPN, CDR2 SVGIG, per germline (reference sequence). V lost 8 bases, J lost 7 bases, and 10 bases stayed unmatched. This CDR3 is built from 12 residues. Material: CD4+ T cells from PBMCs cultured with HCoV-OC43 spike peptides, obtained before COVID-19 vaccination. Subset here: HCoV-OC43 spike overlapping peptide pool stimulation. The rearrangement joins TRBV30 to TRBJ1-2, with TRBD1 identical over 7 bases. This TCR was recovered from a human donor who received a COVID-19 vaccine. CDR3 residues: CATNGQVSGYTF. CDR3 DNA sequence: TGTGCCACGAACGGACAGGTCAGTGGCTACACCTTC.